The 10 T cell receptor beta chains below were found in one sample sequenced in a study of vaccination and CD4 T cells after COVID-19. Specified time point: late sampling 161 to 241 days after vaccination in a few convalescent patients. The treatment here: approximately 9-day PBMC culture with coronavirus spike peptide pools or control peptides (ViraFEST assay). Oncomine TCR Beta short-read sequencing was applied to DNA from cultured CD4+ T cells. In TCRdb, the PCR reads were re-called with MiXCR into one record per CDR3 protein. Of 15,000 to 20,000 distinct CDR3 sequences in the sample, approximately 50% were seen once. No antigen is known for these receptors. The sequencing here drew on CD4+ T cells from blood, cultured in vitro, taken about 7 months after SARS-CoV-2 vaccination. These receptors were collected from a human donor who had recovered from COVID-19.

The gene calls are TRBV4-3 and TRBJ2-7; either TRBD1 or TRBD2 may fit D (7 bases each). The CDR3 runs 15 residues. Germline values: CDR1 LGHNA, CDR2 YSLEER. The V end lost 2 bases, the J end lost 3 bases, and 14 bases lay between the germline ends. DNA for the CDR3: TGCGCCAGCAGCCAACAAGCGGGGACAGTCTACGAGCAGTACTTC. It specifies CASSQQAGTVYEQYF.

The table lists this clonotype with a few counts. The chain recombines TRBV7-2 with TRBJ2-1; tentative D call: TRBD1 (5 bases). CDR1 is SGHTA and CDR2 is FQGNSA in the germline V gene. The V end lost 3 bases, the J end lost 9 bases, and 18 bases lay between the germline ends. The CDR3 totals 15 residues. CDR3 amino acids: CASSLNTGQNAEQFF. CDR3 nucleotides: TGTGCCAGCAGCTTGAACACAGGTCAAAATGCTGAGCAGTTCTTC.

This sequence joins TRBV6-1 and TRBJ1-1; D gene uncertain. There are 15 residues in the CDR3. Trimming cost V 6 bases and J 0 bases, with 14 bases left between them. Germline lookup yields CDR1 MNHNS and CDR2 SASEGT. The CDR3 loop is CASSELRFMNTEAFF. CDR3 nucleotide sequence: TGTGCCAGCAGCGAATTGAGGTTTATGAACACTGAAGCTTTCTTT.

V and J are TRBV19 and TRBJ1-6; TRBD1 aligns across 8 bases. Germline V gene data show CDR1 as LNHDA and CDR2 as SQIVND (reference sequence). The CDR3 loop spans 15 amino acids. Germline trimming cut 4 bases from V and 9 bases from J; bases unmatched to any gene: 8. The CDR3 loop is CASSNSGGGISPLHF. DNA for the CDR3: TGTGCCAGTAGTAATTCAGGGGGCGGTATTTCACCCCTCCACTTT.

The genes are TRBV24-1 and TRBJ1-1; TRBD1 is a possible D gene (6 bases). Germline values: CDR1 KGHDR, CDR2 SFDVKD. Trimming left V 4 bases short and J 8 bases short, with 13 bases between. This CDR3 region has 13 residues. The CDR3 loop reads CATSDPNREEAFF. The CDR3 region has the DNA TGTGCCACCAGTGACCCCAACAGGGAGGAAGCTTTCTTT.

CDR3 sequence reads: CATSRARTGEQYF. Here the CDR3 DNA reads TGTGCCACCAGCAGGGCAAGGACAGGAGAGCAGTACTTC. The rearrangement joins TRBV15 to TRBJ2-7; 7 bases align to TRBD1. The J segment lost 7 bases and the V segment lost 3 bases, leaving 6 bases of the junction unmatched. This CDR3 comprises 13 residues. CDR1 and CDR2 from the germline V gene are LNHNV and YYDKDF (reference sequence).

The rearrangement uses TRBV19 and TRBJ2-7; D call uncertain. Germline V gives CDR1 LNHDA, CDR2 SQIVND (reference sequence). V was clipped by 3 bases and J by 0 bases, with 15 bases between them. This CDR3 spans 16 amino acids. CDR3 DNA sequence: TGTGCCAGTAGTATTAGCTGGTGGACGGGCTCCTACGAGCAGTACTTC. This codes for CASSISWWTGSYEQYF.

The chain combines TRBV2 with TRBJ1-2; no definite D call. The ends were cut back, 2 bases at V and 8 bases at J, with 9 bases in the middle. The V gene's germline CDR1 is SNHLY and CDR2 FYNNEI. CDR3 length: 12 amino acids. The CDR3 nucleotides read TGTGCCAGCAGTGAACGACACCGCGGCTACACCTTC. It encodes CASSERHRGYTF.

This clonotype was found a few times. The chain is built from TRBV7-3 and TRBJ2-3; TRBD2 aligns across 9 bases. Per the germline V gene, CDR1 is SGHTA and CDR2 is FQGTGA. The CDR3 spans 17 residues. The V and J ends lost 1 base and 0 bases, in that order; junction bases with no gene match: 5. CDR3 in amino acids: CASSLRRLAGSTDTQYF. In DNA, the CDR3 is TGTGCCAGCAGCTTAAGACGGCTAGCGGGGAGCACAGATACGCAGTATTTT.

V is TRBV7-2 and J is TRBJ1-2; D unresolved. This CDR3 is built from 14 residues. The V and J ends lost 5 bases and 1 base respectively, with 11 bases between them. CDR1 and CDR2 from the germline V gene are SGHTA and FQGNSA. The CDR3 loop reads CASSPSRDNYGYTF. In DNA form, the CDR3 reads TGTGCCAGCAGCCCCTCCCGGGATAACTATGGCTACACCTTC.